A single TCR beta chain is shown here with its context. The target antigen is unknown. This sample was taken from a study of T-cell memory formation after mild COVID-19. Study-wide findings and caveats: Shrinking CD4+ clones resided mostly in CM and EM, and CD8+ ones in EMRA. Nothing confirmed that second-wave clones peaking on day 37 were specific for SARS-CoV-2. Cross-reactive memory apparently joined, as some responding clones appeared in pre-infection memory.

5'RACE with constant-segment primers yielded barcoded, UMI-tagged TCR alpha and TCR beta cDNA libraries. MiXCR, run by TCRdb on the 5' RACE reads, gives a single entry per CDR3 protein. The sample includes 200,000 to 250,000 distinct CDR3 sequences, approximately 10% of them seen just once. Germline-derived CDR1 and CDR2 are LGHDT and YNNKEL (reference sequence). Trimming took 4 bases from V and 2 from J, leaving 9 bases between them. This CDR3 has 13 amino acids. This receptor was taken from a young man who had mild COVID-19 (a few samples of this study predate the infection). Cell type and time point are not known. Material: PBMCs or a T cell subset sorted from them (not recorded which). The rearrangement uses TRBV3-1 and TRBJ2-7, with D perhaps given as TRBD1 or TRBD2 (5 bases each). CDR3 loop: CASSPLGAYEQYF. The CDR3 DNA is TGTGCCAGCAGCCCGTTGGGGGCCTACGAGCAGTACTTC.